These 18 T cell receptor beta chains were sequenced from one sample in a study of cytomegalovirus exposure and HLA in healthy donors. 60 Vbeta and 13 Jbeta primers were used in PCR. Assay used: immunoSEQ multiplex PCR; TCRdb lists only in-frame clones, some missing. This table has fewer than 250,000 clones, roughly 75% appearing once. The sample consisted of PBMCs. All receptors derive from a man younger than 40 in good health and CMV-seropositive.

The rearrangement links TRBV2 to TRBJ1-3; the D gene is possibly TRBD1 (6 bases). V was pared by 5 bases and J by 0 bases, with 8 bases between. The length of the CDR3 is 14 residues. Germline-derived CDR1 and CDR2 are SNHLY and FYNNEI. CDR3: CASSKDSSGNTIYF. The DNA for the CDR3 is TGTGCCAGCAGTAAGGACAGCTCTGGAAACACCATATATTTT.

The genes are TRBV5-5 and TRBJ2-7, with D possibly being TRBD2 (5 bases). There are 16 residues in the CDR3. Trimming took off 4 bases at V and 4 bases at J, with 21 bases between the two ends. Germline V gene sequence: CDR1 SGHKS, CDR2 YYEKEE (reference sequence). The CDR3 protein is CASSTSPLASSYEQYF. The CDR3 bases are TGTGCCAGCAGCACCTCGCCCCTAGCATCTTCTTACGAGCAGTACTTC.

This clone was seen a handful of times. The rearrangement joins TRBV30 to TRBJ2-7, with a possible D match to TRBD1 (5 bases). CDR1 and CDR2 (germline): GTSNPN, SVGIG (reference sequence). V lost 2 bases, J lost 2 bases, and 22 bases lay in between. This CDR3 has 17 amino acids. The CDR3 here is CAWSPNPRGSLAYEQYF. CDR3 DNA: TGTGCCTGGAGTCCCAACCCTAGGGGATCTCTTGCCTACGAGCAGTACTTC.

The chain has TRBV2 and TRBJ2-1; no clear D. The V and J ends lost 5 bases and 0 bases respectively, with 5 bases between them. The CDR3 runs 13 residues. Germline V gives CDR1 SNHLY, CDR2 FYNNEI. The CDR3 sequence: CASSPNSYNEQFF. The CDR3 coding sequence is TGTGCCAGCAGTCCCAACTCCTACAATGAGCAGTTCTTC.

The chain uses TRBV7-2 and TRBJ2-7; 8 bases match TRBD2. The J segment lost 3 bases and the V segment lost 1 base, leaving 5 bases of the junction unmatched. Per the germline V gene, CDR1 is SGHTA and CDR2 is FQGNSA. The length of the CDR3 is 15 residues. DNA of the CDR3: TGTGCCAGCAGCTTAGTCGGGGGGGAGGACTACGAGCAGTACTTC. It yields the protein CASSLVGGEDYEQYF.

V gene TRBV27 combines with J gene TRBJ2-5; 9 bases fit TRBD2. The last part of the DNA fits TRBJ2-7 better; the J call may be wrong. The germline CDR1 and CDR2 sequences are MNHEY and SMNVEV (reference sequence). The CDR3 contains 15 residues. Here the CDR3 reads CASSQRAGGYYEQYF. CDR3 nucleotides: TGTGCCAGCAGCCAGAGAGCGGGGGGTTACTACGAGCAGTACTTC.

This clone came up once. The V call is TRBV29-1, the J call TRBJ1-1, with D possibly TRBD1 on 5 matching bases. V was cut by 3 bases and J by 4 bases, with 12 bases left in between. This CDR3 comprises 13 residues. In germline, CDR1 is SQVTM, CDR2 ANQGSEA. The CDR3 DNA reads TGCAGCGTTGAGGGCCAGGGAGGCACTGAAGCTTTCTTT. Translation gives CSVEGQGGTEAFF.

This rearrangement joins TRBV7-6 to TRBJ2-7; possibly TRBD1 for D (5 bases). V lost 1 base to trimming and J lost 3 bases, with 10 bases between them. CDR1 is SGHVS and CDR2 is FNYEAQ in the germline V gene. The CDR3 loop spans 14 amino acids. The CDR3 nucleotides read TGTGCCAGCAGCTTAGATCAGGGTCGCTACGAGCAGTACTTC. This gives the protein CASSLDQGRYEQYF.

In this sample, this clone turned up once. CDR3 nucleotides: TGCAGCGTTGACAGGGCTCGAGCTTTCTTT. It specifies CSVDRARAFF. The V and J genes are TRBV29-1 and TRBJ1-1, with D maybe TRBD1 (5 bases). Germline values: CDR1 SQVTM, CDR2 ANQGSEA. The CDR3 spans 10 residues. The V and J ends lost 3 bases and 10 bases respectively, with 9 bases between them.

The chain joins TRBV11-2 to TRBJ1-3, with 8 bases identical to TRBD1. CDR1 and CDR2 from the germline V gene are SGHAT and FQNNGV. The CDR3 runs to 19 residues. With V trimmed by 4 bases and J by 0 bases, 14 bases remained unmatched. The CDR3 sequence is CASSSLTRQGPFSGNTIYF. The DNA for the CDR3 is TGTGCCAGCAGCTCCTTAACCCGACAGGGGCCTTTCTCTGGAAACACCATATATTTT.

The chain has TRBV5-1 and TRBJ2-1; D may be TRBD2 (5 bases). V dropped 0 bases and J dropped 2 bases, with 9 bases sitting between them. Germline V gene lookup returns CDR1 SGHRS and CDR2 YFSETQ. This CDR3 region has 15 residues. DNA for the CDR3: TGCGCCAGCAGCTTGGTACGAGGGACCTACAATGAGCAGTTCTTC. Translating gives CASSLVRGTYNEQFF.

V gene TRBV5-1 combines with J gene TRBJ1-6, with 7 positions matching TRBD1. Germline assignment: CDR1 SGHRS and CDR2 YFSETQ. The CDR3 length is 14 residues. The J segment lost 6 bases and the V segment lost 4 bases, leaving 4 bases of the junction unmatched. The CDR3 nucleotides read TGCGCCAGCAGCACCGGGACAGTTAATTCACCCCTCCACTTT. This sequence encodes CASSTGTVNSPLHF.

V usage is TRBV19 and J usage is TRBJ1-5; 7 bases are shared with TRBD1. The J segment lost 6 bases and the V segment lost 5 bases, leaving 13 bases of the junction unmatched. The CDR3 is 16 amino acids. CDR1 and CDR2 from the germline V gene are LNHDA and SQIVND (reference sequence). CDR3 region: CASSPPRTGGGQPQHF. The CDR3 bases are TGTGCCAGTAGTCCGCCCCGGACAGGCGGCGGTCAGCCCCAGCATTTT.

The rearrangement joins TRBV7-3 to TRBJ2-2, with D possibly matching TRBD2 (5 bases). Germline-derived CDR1 and CDR2 are SGHTA and FQGTGA. CDR3 size: 15 residues. The germline V and J ends were trimmed by 3 bases and 0 bases, with 8 bases remaining between them. The CDR3 DNA reads TGTGCCAGCAGCTTGGGGAGCTCGAACACCGGGGAGCTGTTTTTT. This encodes CASSLGSSNTGELFF.

CDR3 in amino acids: CASDVGQGLLGPQHF. The CDR3 nucleotides read TGTGCCAGTGACGTTGGACAGGGCCTCTTGGGCCCCCAGCATTTT. The V call is TRBV19, the J call TRBJ1-5, with 8 bases that match TRBD1. Trimming took 8 bases from V and 10 from J; bases not matched to a gene: 16. The CDR3 length is 15 residues. CDR1 and CDR2 (germline): LNHDA, SQIVND (reference sequence).

The V call is TRBV27, the J call TRBJ2-1; D gene uncertain. CDR1 and CDR2 (germline): MNHEY, SMNVEV (reference sequence). The CDR3 is 12 residues long. V lost 5 bases, J lost 9 bases, and 11 bases lay in between. CDR3 loop: CASSPNSCEQFF. Here the CDR3 DNA reads TGTGCCAGCAGTCCCAATAGCTGTGAGCAGTTCTTC.

The chain combines TRBV2 with TRBJ1-2; D is possibly TRBD1 (5 bases). The CDR3 loop spans 14 amino acids. CDR1 and CDR2 (germline): SNHLY, FYNNEI. V was trimmed by 5 bases and J by 8 bases, leaving 18 bases between them. CDR3 in DNA: TGTGCCAGCAGTACGGAGGGACGGATAGACGGCTACACCTTC. Translated: CASSTEGRIDGYTF. The full variable domain, its missing parts supplied by reference TRBV2 and TRBJ1-2, is EPEVTQTPSHQVTQMGQEVILRCVPISNHLYFYWYRQILGQKVEFLVSFYNNEISEKSEIFDDQFSVERPDGSNFTLKIRSTKLEDSAMYFCASSTEGRIDGYTFGSGTRLTVV.

The chain has TRBV27 and TRBJ2-5; D remains ambiguous. The CDR3 totals 13 residues. V lost 4 bases and J 2 bases, leaving 8 bases between the germline ends. Germline CDR1 and CDR2: MNHEY and SMNVEV (reference sequence). CDR3 sequence reads: CASSSGGQETQYF. CDR3 nucleotide sequence: TGTGCCAGCAGTTCGGGTGGGCAAGAGACCCAGTACTTC.